The clone carrying this TCR beta chain was observed a handful of times. The record originates from a study of blood T cell repertoires in COVID-19. The method was immunoSEQ multiplex PCR; TCRdb's version includes in-frame clones alone and lacks a portion of them. The profile shows around 100,000 clones, around 86% of them singletons. The TCR sequence derives from a woman aged 80 or older with acute or convalescent COVID-19. Input material: peripheral blood.

CDR3 bases: TGTGCCAGCAGCGTAGACCCGGGAACCGATCAGCCCCAGCATTTT. Its protein is CASSVDPGTDQPQHF. This chain uses TRBV9 with TRBJ1-5; D gene unclear. V was trimmed by 0 bases and J by 5 bases, leaving 12 bases between them. This CDR3 is built from 15 residues. Looked up from germline, CDR1 is SGDLS and CDR2 is YYNGEE.